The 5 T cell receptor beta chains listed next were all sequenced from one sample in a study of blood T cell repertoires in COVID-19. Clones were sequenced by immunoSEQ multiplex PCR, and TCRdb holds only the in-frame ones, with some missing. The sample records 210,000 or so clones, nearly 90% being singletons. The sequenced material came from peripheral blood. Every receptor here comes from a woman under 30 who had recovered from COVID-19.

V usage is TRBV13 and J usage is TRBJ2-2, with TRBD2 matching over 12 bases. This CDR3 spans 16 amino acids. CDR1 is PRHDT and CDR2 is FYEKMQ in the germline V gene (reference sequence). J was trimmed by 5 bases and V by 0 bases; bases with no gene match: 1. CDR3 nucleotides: TGTGCCAGCAGCTTAGGGACTAGCGGGAGAACCGGGGAGCTGTTTTTT. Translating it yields CASSLGTSGRTGELFF.

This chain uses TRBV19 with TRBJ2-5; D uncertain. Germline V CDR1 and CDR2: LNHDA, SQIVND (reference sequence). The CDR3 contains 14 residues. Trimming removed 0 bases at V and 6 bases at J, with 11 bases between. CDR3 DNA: TGTGCCAGTAGTATAGAACTAATACACAAGACCCAGTACTTC. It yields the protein CASSIELIHKTQYF.

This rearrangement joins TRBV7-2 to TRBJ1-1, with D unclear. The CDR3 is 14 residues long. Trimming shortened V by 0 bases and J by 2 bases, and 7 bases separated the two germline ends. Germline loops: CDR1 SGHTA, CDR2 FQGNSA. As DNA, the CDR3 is TGTGCCAGCAGCTTAGCCAACTCAAACACTGAAGCTTTCTTT. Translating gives CASSLANSNTEAFF.

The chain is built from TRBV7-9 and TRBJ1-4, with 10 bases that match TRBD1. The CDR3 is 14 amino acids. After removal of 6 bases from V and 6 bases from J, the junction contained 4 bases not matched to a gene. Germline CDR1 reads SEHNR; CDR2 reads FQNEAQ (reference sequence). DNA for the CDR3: TGTGCCAGCAGGTCGGGACAGGGGTATGAAAAACTGTTTTTT. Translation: CASRSGQGYEKLFF.

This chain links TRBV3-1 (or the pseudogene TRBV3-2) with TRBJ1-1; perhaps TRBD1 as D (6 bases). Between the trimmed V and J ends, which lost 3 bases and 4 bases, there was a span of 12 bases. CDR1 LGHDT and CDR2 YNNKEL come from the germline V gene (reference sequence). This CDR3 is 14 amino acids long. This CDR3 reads CASSQVGGFTEAFF. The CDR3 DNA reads TGTGCCAGCAGCCAGGTAGGGGGATTCACTGAAGCTTTCTTT.